This is a list of T cell receptor beta chains from one sample in a study of T cell responses to AZD1222 COVID-19 vaccine. This table comes from immunoSEQ multiplex PCR, and its TCRdb copy is limited to in-frame clones, with some not included. This sample has roughly 160,000 clones, with 85% to 95% found just once. This material consisted of peripheral blood, taken on day 0 of AZD1222 vaccination. The receptors here all came from an adult in good health. Both conserved end residues are trimmed from each CDR3.

TRBJ2-7 TRBV2 ASSDVTGGYEQY
TRBJ1-2 TRBV15 ATSRRTVTNYGYT
TRBJ1-2 TRBV11-2 ASSLGGQLNYGYT
TRBJ2-5 TRBV6-2/TRBV6-3 ASSTPGGRETQY
TRBJ1-1 TRBV3-1/TRBV3-2 ASSPRPGTEAF
TRBJ2-5 TRBV7-2 ASSLQAGGETQY
TRBJ2-3 TRBV5-4 ASSLQTGTDTQY
TRBJ1-1 TRBV4-2 ASSPSTANTEAF
TRBJ2-7 TRBV3-1/TRBV3-2 ASSLYLGQGEQY
TRBJ2-1 TRBV9 ASSESTGTGSYNEQF
TRBJ2-7 TRBV28 ASSLTGRSYEQY
TRBJ1-6 TRBV9 ASSATGGESPLH
TRBJ1-3 TRBV7-9 ASSYGTGGGNTIY
TRBJ1-4 TRBV19 ASSSDRYGSEKLF
TRBJ1-1 TRBV6-5 ASSRIRATEAF
TRBJ2-5 TRBV6-1 ASSETGLETQY
TRBJ1-1 TRBV10-3 AIAADFNTEAF
TRBJ2-7 TRBV11-3 ASSLGPREQY
TRBJ2-2 TRBV3-1/TRBV3-2 ASSQDLLGRGQAEGELF
TRBJ2-3 TRBV2 ASSLTSGGANTQY
TRBJ2-2 TRBV18 ASITSSGELF
TRBJ1-1 TRBV30 AWSALVGINTEAF
TRBJ1-5 TRBV27 ASSLSVVGPQH
TRBJ1-6 TRBV21-1 ASSKVFTGTRHSPLH
TRBJ1-2 TRBV7-9 ASSLRQGLGGYT
TRBJ1-1 TRBV5-4 ASSRQDTEAF
TRBJ2-7 TRBV20-1 SASNSGGIGVEQY
TRBJ1-1 TRBV7-9 ASSLPTGQARTEAF
TRBJ1-4 TRBV2 ASSEVTGGEKLF
TRBJ1-2 TRBV7-9 ASSSTGTYGYT
TRBJ2-4 TRBV4-2 ASSPRAVMGQAVTKKNIQY
TRBJ2-3 TRBV5-1 ASSLTGNGDTQY
TRBJ1-1 TRBV11-2 ASRDIQGLNTEAF
TRBJ1-2 TRBV5-6 ASSLGTALGYGYT
TRBJ1-2 TRBV7-2 ASSLVGGTNYGYT
TRBJ1-3 TRBV19 ASSILSDDGNTIY
TRBJ1-1 TRBV6-2/TRBV6-3 ASSDRGGTEAF
TRBJ1-2 TRBV4-3 ASSQDPGGRPNYGYT
TRBJ1-2 TRBV6-6 ASNHPMGGPYYGYT
TRBJ1-1 TRBV9 ASTAAVNTEAF
TRBJ2-3 TRBV6-6 ASRLAGELTDTQY
TRBJ2-3 TRBV27 ASSLLMASGATDTQY